The clone carrying this TCR beta chain was seen once. The antigen is unknown. This sample stems from a study of cytomegalovirus exposure and HLA in healthy donors. Study summary: Early released data had approximately 86 million unique TCRs, all coming from HLA-typed donors.

Study-level results: TCR beta V- and J-gene trimming was later associated with a missense DCLRE1C variant. HLA alleles were associated with roughly 15,000 TCR beta sequences in a later analysis at 0.05 false discovery rate. Likely technical artifact: a cluster of highly shared sequence variants.

Researchers ran the PCR with 60 Vbeta and 13 Jbeta primers. Sequenced by immunoSEQ multiplex PCR; TCRdb stores in-frame clones only, minus some. The sample has more than 95,000 clones; roughly 18% are singletons. CDR1 is SGHNT and CDR2 is YENEEA in the germline V gene. The length of the CDR3 is 14 residues. The trim removed 5 bases at V and 7 bases at J, leaving 6 bases unmatched. Sequenced material: PBMCs. This sequence joins TRBV11-3 and TRBJ2-2, with TRBD1 identical over 8 bases. The clonotype originates from a female donor in good health and CMV-seropositive. CDR3 protein: CASSADRGGGELFF. The CDR3 DNA is TGTGCCAGCAGCGCCGACAGGGGTGGCGGGGAGCTGTTTTTT.